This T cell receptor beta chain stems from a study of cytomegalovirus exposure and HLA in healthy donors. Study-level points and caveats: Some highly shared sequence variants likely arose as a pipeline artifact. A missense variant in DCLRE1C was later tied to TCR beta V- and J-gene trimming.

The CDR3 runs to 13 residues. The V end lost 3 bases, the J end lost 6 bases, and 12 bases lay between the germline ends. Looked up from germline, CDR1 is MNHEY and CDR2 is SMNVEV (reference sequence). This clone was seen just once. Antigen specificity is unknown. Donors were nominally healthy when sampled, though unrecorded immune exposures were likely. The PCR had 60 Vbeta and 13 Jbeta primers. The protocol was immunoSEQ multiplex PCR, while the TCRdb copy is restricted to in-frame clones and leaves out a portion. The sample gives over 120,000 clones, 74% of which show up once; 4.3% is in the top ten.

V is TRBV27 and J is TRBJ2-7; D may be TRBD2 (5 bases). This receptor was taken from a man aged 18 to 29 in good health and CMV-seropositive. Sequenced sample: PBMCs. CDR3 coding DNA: TGTGCCAGCAGTTTTTCCGACGGGGTCGAGCAGTACTTC. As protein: CASSFSDGVEQYF.